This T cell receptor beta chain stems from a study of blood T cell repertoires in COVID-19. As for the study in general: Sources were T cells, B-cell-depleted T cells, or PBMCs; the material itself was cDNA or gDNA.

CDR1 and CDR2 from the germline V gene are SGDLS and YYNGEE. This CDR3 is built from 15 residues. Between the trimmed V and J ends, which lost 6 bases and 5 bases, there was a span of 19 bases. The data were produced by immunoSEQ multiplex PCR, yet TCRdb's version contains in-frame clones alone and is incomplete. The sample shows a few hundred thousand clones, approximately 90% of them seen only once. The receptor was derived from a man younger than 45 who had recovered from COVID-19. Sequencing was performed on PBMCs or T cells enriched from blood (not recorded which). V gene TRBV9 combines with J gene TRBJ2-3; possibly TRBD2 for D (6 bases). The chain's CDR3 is CASMRDPYAGDTQYF. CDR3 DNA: TGTGCCAGCATGCGGGACCCTTATGCGGGAGATACGCAGTATTTT.